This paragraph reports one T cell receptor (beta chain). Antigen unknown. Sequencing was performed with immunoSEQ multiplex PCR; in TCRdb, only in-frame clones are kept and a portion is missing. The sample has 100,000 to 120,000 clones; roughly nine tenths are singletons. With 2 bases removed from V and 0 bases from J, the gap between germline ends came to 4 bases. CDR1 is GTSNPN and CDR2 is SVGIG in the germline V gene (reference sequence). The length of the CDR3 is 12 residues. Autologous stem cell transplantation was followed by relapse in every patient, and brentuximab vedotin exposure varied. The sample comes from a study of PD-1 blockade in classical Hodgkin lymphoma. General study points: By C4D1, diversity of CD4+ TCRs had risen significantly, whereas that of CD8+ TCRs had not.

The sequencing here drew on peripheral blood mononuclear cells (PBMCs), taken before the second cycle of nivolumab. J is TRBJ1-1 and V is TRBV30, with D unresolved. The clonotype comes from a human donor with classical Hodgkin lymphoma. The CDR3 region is CAWSIMNTEAFF. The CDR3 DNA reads TGTGCCTGGAGTATAATGAACACTGAAGCTTTCTTT.